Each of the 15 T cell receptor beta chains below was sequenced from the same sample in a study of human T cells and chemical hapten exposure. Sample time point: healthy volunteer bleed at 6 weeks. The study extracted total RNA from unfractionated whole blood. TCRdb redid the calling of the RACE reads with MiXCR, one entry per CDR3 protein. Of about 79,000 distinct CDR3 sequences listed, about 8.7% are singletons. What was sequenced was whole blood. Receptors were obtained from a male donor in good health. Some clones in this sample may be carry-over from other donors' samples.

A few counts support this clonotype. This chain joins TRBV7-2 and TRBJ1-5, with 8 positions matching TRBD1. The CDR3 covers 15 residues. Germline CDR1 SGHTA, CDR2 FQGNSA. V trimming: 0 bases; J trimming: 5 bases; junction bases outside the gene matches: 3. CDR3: CASSLAQGADQPQHF. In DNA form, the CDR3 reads TGTGCCAGCAGCTTAGCCCAGGGGGCTGATCAGCCCCAGCATTTT.

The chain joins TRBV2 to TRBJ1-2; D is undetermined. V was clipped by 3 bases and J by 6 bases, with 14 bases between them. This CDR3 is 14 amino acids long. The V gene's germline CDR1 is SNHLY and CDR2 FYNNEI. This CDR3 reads CASSEVAPVDGYTF. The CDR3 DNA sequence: TGTGCCAGCAGTGAGGTGGCCCCTGTGGATGGCTACACCTTC.

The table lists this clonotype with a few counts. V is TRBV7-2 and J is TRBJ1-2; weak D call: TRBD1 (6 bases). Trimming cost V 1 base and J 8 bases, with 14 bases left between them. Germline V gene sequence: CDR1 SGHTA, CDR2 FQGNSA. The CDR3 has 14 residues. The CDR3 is CASSLVTAGTGYTF. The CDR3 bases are TGTGCCAGCAGCTTAGTTACGGCAGGGACAGGCTACACCTTC.

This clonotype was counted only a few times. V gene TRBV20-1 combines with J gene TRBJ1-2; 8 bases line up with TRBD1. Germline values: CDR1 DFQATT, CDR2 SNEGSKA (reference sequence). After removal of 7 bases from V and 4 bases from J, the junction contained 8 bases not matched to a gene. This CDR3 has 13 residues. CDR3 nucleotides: TGCAGTGTCGGGACAGGAGTTATCTATGGCTACACCTTC. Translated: CSVGTGVIYGYTF.

CDR3 nucleotides: TGCGCCAGCAGCCCACGTCAGGGGTTTAGCACAGATACGCAGTATTTT. It is translated as CASSPRQGFSTDTQYF. This chain connects TRBV5-1 to TRBJ2-3, with D possibly being TRBD1 (6 bases). This CDR3 is built from 16 residues. The ends were cut back, 4 bases at V and 0 bases at J, with 15 bases in the middle. CDR1 and CDR2 (germline): SGHRS, YFSETQ.

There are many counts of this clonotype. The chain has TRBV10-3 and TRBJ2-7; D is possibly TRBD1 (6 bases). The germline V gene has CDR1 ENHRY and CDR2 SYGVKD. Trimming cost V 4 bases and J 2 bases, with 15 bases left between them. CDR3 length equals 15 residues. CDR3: CAISGPGQETYEQYF. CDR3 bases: TGTGCCATCAGTGGGCCGGGACAAGAGACCTACGAGCAGTACTTC.

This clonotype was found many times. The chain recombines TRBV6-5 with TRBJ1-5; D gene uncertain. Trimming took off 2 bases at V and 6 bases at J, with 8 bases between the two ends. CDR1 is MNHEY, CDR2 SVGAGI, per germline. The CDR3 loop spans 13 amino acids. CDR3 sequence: CASSYVSGQPQHF. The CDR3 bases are TGTGCCAGCAGTTACGTGAGCGGTCAGCCCCAGCATTTT.

CDR3 bases: TGTGCCAGCAGCGGTACAGGGTTCGTCACTGAAGCTTTCTTT. This gives the protein CASSGTGFVTEAFF. This chain joins TRBV11-1 and TRBJ1-1, with D perhaps TRBD1 (6 bases). CDR3 length: 14 amino acids. Trimming pared 5 bases from V and 4 bases from J, leaving 14 bases between. Germline V gene lookup returns CDR1 SGHAT and CDR2 FQDESV (reference sequence). Full variable domain (remainder filled in from reference TRBV11-1 and TRBJ1-1): EAEVAQSPRYKITEKSQAVAFWCDPISGHATLYWYRQILGQGPELLVQFQDESVVDDSQLPKDRFSAERLKGVDSTLKIQPAELGDSAMYLCASSGTGFVTEAFFGQGTRLTVV.

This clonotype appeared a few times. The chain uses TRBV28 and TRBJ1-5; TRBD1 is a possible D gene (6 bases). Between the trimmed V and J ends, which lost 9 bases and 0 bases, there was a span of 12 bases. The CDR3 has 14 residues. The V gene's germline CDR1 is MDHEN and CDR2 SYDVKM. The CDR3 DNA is TGTGCCAGTTTCCAGGGGTATAGCAATCAGCCCCAGCATTTT. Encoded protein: CASFQGYSNQPQHF.

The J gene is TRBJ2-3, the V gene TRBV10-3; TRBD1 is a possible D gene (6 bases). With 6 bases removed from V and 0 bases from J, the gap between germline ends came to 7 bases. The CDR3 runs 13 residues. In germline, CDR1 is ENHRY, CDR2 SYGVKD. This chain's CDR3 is CAIRDSSTDTQYF. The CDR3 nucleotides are TGTGCCATCAGGGACAGTAGCACAGATACGCAGTATTTT.

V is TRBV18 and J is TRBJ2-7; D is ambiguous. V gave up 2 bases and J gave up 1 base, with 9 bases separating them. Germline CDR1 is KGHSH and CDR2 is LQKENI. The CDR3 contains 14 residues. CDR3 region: CASSPNTVSYEQYF. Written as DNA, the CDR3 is TGTGCCAGCTCACCAAATACAGTATCCTACGAGCAGTACTTC.

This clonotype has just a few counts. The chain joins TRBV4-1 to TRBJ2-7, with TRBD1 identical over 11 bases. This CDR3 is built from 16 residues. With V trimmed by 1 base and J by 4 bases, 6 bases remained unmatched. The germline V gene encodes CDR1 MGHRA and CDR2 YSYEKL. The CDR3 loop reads CASSQVGTGGRYEQYF. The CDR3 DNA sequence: TGCGCCAGCAGCCAAGTGGGGACAGGGGGGAGATACGAGCAGTACTTC.

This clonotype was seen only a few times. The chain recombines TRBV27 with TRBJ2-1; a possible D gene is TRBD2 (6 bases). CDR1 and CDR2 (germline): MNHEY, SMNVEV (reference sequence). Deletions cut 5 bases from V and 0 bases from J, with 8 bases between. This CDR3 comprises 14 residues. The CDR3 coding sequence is TGTGCCAGCAGTCCCGGGAGCTCCTACAATGAGCAGTTCTTC. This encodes CASSPGSSYNEQFF.

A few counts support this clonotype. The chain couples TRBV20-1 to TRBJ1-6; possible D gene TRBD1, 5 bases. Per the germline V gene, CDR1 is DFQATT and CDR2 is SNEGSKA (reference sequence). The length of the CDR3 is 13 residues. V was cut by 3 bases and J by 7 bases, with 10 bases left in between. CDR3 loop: CSASPGGNSPLHF. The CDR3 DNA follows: TGCAGTGCTAGCCCGGGGGGGAATTCACCCCTCCACTTT.

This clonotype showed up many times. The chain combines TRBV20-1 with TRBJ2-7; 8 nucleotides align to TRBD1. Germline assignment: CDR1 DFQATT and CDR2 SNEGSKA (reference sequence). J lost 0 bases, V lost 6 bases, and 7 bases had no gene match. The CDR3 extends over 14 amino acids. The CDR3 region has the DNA TGCAGTGCCCTTGGACAGGGTTCCTCCTACGAGCAGTACTTC. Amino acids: CSALGQGSSYEQYF.